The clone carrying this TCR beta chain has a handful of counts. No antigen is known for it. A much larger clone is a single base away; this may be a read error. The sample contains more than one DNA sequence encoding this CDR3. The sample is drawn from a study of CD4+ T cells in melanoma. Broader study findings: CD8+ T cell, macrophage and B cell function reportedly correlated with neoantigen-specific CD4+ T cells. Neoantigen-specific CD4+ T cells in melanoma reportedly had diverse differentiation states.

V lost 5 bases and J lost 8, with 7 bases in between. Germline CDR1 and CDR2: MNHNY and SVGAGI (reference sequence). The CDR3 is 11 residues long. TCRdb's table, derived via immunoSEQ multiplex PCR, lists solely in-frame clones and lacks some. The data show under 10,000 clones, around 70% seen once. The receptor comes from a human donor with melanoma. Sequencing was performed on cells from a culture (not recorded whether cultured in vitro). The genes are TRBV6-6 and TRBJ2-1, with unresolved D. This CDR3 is CASSPRDEQFF. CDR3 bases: TGTGCCAGCAGTCCTAGGGATGAGCAGTTCTTC.